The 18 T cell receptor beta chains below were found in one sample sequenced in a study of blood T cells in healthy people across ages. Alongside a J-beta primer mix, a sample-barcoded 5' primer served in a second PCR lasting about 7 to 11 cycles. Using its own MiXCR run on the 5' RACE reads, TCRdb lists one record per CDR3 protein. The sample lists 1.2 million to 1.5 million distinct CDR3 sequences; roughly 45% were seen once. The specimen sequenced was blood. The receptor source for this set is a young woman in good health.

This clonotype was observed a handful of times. CDR3 region: CASKLTSGQYNEQFF. The CDR3 DNA sequence: TGTGCCAGCAAATTGACTAGCGGACAATACAATGAGCAGTTCTTC. V and J are TRBV19 and TRBJ2-1; TRBD2 matches 9 bases. The J segment lost 4 bases and the V segment lost 9 bases, leaving 10 bases of the junction unmatched. Germline CDR1 reads LNHDA; CDR2 reads SQIVND (reference sequence). The CDR3 has 15 residues.

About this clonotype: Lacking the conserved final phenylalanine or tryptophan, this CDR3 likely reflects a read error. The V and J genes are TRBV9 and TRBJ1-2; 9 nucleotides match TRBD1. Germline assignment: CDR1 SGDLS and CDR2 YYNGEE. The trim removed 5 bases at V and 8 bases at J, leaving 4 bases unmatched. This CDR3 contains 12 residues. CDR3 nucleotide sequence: TGTGCCAGCAGGACCGGGACAGGGGGCTACACCCTC. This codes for CASRTGTGGYTL.

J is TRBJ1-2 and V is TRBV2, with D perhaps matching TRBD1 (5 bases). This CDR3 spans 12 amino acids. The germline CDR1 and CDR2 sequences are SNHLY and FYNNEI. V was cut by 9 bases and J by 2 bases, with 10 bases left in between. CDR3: CARSGTNYGYTF. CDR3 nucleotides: TGTGCCAGGTCGGGGACCAACTATGGCTACACCTTC.

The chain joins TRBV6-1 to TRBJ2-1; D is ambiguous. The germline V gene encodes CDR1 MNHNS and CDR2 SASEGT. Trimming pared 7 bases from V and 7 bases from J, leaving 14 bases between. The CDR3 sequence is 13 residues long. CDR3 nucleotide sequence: TGTGCCAGCACCAACGTGGATAGAAATGAGCAGTTCTTC. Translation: CASTNVDRNEQFF.

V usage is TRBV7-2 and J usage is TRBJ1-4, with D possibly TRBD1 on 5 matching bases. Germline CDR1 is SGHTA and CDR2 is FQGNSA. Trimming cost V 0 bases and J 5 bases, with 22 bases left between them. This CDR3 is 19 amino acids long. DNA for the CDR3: TGTGCCAGCAGCTTAGCAATGGTGGGGGGACTTAGAGCAAATGAAAAACTGTTTTTT. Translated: CASSLAMVGGLRANEKLFF.

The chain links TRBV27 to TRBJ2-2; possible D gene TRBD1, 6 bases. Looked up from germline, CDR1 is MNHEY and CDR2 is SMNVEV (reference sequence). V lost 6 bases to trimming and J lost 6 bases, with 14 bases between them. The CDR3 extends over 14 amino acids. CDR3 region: CASSLQGSAGELFF. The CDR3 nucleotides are TGTGCCAGCAGCTTACAGGGATCAGCCGGGGAGCTGTTTTTT.

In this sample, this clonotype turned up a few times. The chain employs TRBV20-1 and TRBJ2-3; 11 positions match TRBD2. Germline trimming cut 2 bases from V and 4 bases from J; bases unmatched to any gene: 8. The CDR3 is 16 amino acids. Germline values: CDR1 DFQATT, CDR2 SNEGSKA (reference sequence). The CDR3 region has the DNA TGCAGTGCTAGACCAATCCTAGCGGGGGGAGCAGATACGCAGTATTTT. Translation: CSARPILAGGADTQYF.

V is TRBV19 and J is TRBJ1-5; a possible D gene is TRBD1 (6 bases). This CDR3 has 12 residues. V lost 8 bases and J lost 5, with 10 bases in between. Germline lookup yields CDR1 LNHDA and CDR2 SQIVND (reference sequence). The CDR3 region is CASGYRDQPQHF. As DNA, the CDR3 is TGTGCCAGTGGTTACAGGGATCAGCCCCAGCATTTT.

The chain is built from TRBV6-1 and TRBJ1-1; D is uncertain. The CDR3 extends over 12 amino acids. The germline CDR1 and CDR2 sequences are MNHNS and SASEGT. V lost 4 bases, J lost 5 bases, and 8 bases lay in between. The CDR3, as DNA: TGTGCCAGCAGTGCCCAGCCAACTGAAGCTTTCTTT. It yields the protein CASSAQPTEAFF.

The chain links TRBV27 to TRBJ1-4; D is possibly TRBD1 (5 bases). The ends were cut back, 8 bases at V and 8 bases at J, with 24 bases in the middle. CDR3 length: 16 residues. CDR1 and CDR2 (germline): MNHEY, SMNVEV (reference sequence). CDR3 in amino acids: CASSLTARAVGEKLFF. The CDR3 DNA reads TGTGCCAGCTCCCTAACCGCCAGGGCTGTAGGCGAAAAACTGTTTTTT.

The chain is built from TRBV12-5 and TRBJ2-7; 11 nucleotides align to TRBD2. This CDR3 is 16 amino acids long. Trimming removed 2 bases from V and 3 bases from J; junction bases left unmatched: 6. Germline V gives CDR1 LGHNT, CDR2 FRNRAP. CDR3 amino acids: CASGLIGTSGSYEQYF. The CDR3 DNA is TGTGCTAGTGGTTTGATAGGTACTAGCGGGAGCTACGAGCAGTACTTC.

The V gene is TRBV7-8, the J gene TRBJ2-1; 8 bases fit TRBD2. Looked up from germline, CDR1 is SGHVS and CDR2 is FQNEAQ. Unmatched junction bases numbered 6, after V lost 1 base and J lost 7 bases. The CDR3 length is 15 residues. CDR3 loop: CASSLEGVAGNEQFF. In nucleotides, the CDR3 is TGTGCCAGCAGCTTAGAAGGGGTAGCGGGGAATGAGCAGTTCTTC. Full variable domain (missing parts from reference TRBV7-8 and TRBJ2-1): GAGVSQSPRYKVAKRGQDVALRCDPISGHVSLFWYQQALGQGPEFLTYFQNEAQLDKSGLPSDRFFAERPEGSVSTLKIQRTQQEDSAVYLCASSLEGVAGNEQFFGPGTRLTVL.

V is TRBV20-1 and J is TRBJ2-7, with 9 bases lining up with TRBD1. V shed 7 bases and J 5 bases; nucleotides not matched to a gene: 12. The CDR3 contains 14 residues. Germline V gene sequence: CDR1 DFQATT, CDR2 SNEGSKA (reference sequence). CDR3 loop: CSVSDWDRVDEQYF. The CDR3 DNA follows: TGCAGTGTTTCCGATTGGGACAGGGTCGACGAGCAGTACTTC.

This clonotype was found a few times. The CDR3 nucleotides are TGTGCCAGCAGTTTATTAGCCCCACAGGGGGCCGTTAATCAGCCCCAGCATTTT. This sequence encodes CASSLLAPQGAVNQPQHF. The chain has TRBV27 and TRBJ1-5; 9 bases line up with TRBD1. The trim removed 1 base at V and 4 bases at J, leaving 11 bases unmatched. The CDR3 has 18 residues. Germline CDR1 reads MNHEY; CDR2 reads SMNVEV (reference sequence).

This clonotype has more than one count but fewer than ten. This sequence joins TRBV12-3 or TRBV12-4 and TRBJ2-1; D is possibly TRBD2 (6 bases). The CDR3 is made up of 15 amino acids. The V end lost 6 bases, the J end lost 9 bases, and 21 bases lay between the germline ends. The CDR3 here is CASSNLRDRGSEQFF. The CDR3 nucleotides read TGTGCCAGCAGCAATCTCCGGGACCGGGGGAGTGAGCAGTTCTTC.

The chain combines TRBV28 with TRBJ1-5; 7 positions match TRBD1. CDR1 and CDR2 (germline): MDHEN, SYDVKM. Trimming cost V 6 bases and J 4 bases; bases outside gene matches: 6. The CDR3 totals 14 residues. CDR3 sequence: CASRKAGGNQPQHF. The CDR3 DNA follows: TGTGCCAGCAGAAAAGCAGGGGGTAATCAGCCCCAGCATTTT.

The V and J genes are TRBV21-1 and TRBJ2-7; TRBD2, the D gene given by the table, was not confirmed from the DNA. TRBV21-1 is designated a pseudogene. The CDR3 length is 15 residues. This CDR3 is CASSRRDSYSYEQYF. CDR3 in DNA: TGTGCCAGCAGCCGCCGGGACTCATACTCCTACGAGCAGTACTTC.

The CDR3 nucleotides are TGTGCCAGTTTACAGGGGGCCGTTAATGAAAAACTGTTTTTT. Its translation: CASLQGAVNEKLFF. The chain joins TRBV28 to TRBJ1-4; 9 bases agree with TRBD1. V was pared by 9 bases and J by 4 bases, with 6 bases of the junction left unmatched. The germline CDR1 and CDR2 sequences are MDHEN and SYDVKM. This CDR3 comprises 14 residues.